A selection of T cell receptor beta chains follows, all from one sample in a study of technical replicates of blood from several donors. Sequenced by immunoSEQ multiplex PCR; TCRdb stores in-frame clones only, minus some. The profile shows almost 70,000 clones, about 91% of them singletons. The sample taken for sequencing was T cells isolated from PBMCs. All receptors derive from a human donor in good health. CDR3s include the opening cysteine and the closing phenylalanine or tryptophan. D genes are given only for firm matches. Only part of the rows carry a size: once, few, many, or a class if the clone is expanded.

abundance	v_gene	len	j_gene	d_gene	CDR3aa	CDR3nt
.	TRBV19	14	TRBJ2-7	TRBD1	CASSPRTGLYEQYF	TGTGCCAGCTCCCCTAGGACAGGGTTGTACGAGCAGTACTTC
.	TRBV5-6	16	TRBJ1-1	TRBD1	CASRSGTGALNTEAFF	TGTGCCAGCAGATCCGGGACAGGGGCTTTGAACACTGAAGCTTTCTTT
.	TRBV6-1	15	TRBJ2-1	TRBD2	CASSVTGTPGGEQFF	TGTGCCAGCAGTGTAACCGGGACCCCGGGGGGTGAGCAGTTCTTC
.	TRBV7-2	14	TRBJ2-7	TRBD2	CASSLLAGNYEQYF	TGTGCCAGCAGCCTTTTAGCGGGAAACTACGAGCAGTACTTC
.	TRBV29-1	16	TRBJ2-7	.	CSVGGTLLAEAYEQYF	TGCAGCGTTGGAGGGACACTTCTAGCGGAGGCCTACGAGCAGTACTTC
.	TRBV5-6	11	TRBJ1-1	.	CASSTNTEAFF	TGTGCCAGCAGCACAAACACTGAAGCTTTCTTT
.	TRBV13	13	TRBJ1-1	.	CASSLHRATEAFF	TGTGCTAGCAGCTTACACAGGGCCACTGAAGCTTTCTTT
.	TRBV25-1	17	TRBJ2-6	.	CASSEGLRYSGANVLTF	TGTGCCAGCAGTGAAGGTCTCAGGTACTCTGGGGCCAACGTCCTGACTTTC
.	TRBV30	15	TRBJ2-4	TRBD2	CAWSVLRTSRNIQYF	TGTGCCTGGAGTGTACTTAGGACTAGCAGGAACATTCAGTACTTC
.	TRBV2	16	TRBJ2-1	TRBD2	CASIRTSGKSYNEQFF	TGTGCCAGCATACGGACTAGCGGGAAATCCTACAATGAGCAGTTCTTC
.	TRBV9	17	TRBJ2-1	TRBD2	CASSVAGGPAPYNEQFF	TGTGCCAGCAGCGTAGCGGGAGGGCCTGCCCCGTACAATGAGCAGTTCTTC
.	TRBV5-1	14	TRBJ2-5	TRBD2	CASSTGLAEETQYF	TGCGCCAGCAGCACGGGACTAGCGGAAGAGACCCAGTACTTC
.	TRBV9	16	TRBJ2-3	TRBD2	CASSAPTSGLTDTQYF	TGTGCCAGCAGCGCTCCGACTAGCGGACTCACAGATACGCAGTATTTT
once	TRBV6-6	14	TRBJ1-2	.	CASSYPRLEGGYTF	TGTGCCAGCAGTTACCCTAGACTAGAAGGAGGCTACACCTTC
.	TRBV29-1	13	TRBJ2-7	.	CSVLLATTYEQYF	TGCAGCGTGCTCCTAGCTACCACCTACGAGCAGTACTTC
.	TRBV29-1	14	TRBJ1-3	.	CSVDQGNSGNTIYF	TGCAGCGTTGATCAGGGTAACTCTGGAAACACCATATATTTT
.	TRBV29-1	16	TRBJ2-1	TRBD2	CSVVGTSGISYNEQFF	TGCAGCGTCGTTGGGACTAGCGGGATTTCCTACAATGAGCAGTTCTTC
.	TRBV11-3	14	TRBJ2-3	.	CASSWGHRTDTQYF	TGTGCCAGCAGCTGGGGACACCGCACAGATACGCAGTATTTT
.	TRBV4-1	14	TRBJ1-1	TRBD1	CASSQTTGGIEAFF	TGCGCCAGCAGCCAAACAACAGGGGGCATTGAAGCTTTCTTT
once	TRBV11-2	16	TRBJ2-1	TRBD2	CASSFSGTSSYNEQFF	TGTGCCAGCAGCTTCTCCGGGACTAGTTCCTACAATGAGCAGTTCTTC
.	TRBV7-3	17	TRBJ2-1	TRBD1	CASSLSPRGQKNNEQFF	TGTGCCAGCAGCTTATCCCCAAGGGGACAGAAAAACAATGAGCAGTTCTTC
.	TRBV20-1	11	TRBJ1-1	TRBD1	CSADRGGEAFF	TGCAGTGCCGACAGGGGGGGTGAAGCTTTCTTT
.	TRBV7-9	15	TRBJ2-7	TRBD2	CASTPSAGAFYEQYF	TGTGCCAGCACCCCATCGGCGGGAGCTTTCTACGAGCAGTACTTC
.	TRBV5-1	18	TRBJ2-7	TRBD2	CASSLEGSSGGETYEQYF	TGCGCCAGCAGCTTGGAGGGTTCTAGCGGGGGGGAAACCTACGAGCAGTACTTC
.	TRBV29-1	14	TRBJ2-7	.	CSVELQWSSYEQYF	TGCAGCGTTGAATTGCAGTGGAGCTCCTACGAGCAGTACTTC
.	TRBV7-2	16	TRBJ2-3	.	CASSLGLGEATDTQYF	TGTGCCAGCAGCTTAGGTTTGGGGGAGGCCACAGATACGCAGTATTTT
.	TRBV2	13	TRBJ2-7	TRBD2	CASGIAGGREQYF	TGTGCCAGCGGAATAGCGGGAGGGAGGGAGCAGTACTTC
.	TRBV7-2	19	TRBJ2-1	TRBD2	CASSLVGTSGRPAYNEQFF	TGTGCCAGCAGCTTAGTTGGGACTAGCGGGAGGCCAGCCTACAATGAGCAGTTCTTC
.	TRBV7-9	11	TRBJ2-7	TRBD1	CASGTDYEQYF	TGTGCCAGTGGGACAGACTACGAGCAGTACTTC
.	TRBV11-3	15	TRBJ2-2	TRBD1	CASSLRQGDTGELFF	TGTGCCAGCAGCTTACGACAGGGGGACACCGGGGAGCTGTTTTTT
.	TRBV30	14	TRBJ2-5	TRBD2	CAWATSGTQETQYF	TGTGCCTGGGCAACTAGCGGGACTCAAGAGACCCAGTACTTC
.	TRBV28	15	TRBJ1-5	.	CASSTDSYSNQPQHF	TGTGCCAGCAGTACGGACAGTTATAGCAATCAGCCCCAGCATTTT
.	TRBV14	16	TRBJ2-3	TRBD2	CASSDRLAGRADTQYF	TGTGCCAGCAGCGACCGACTAGCGGGACGAGCAGATACGCAGTATTTT
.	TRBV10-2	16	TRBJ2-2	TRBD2	CASSPAGALNTGELFF	TGCGCCAGCAGTCCAGCGGGAGCCTTGAACACCGGGGAGCTGTTTTTT
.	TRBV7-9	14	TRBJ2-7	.	CASSLVSGSDEQYF	TGTGCCAGCAGCTTAGTAAGCGGGTCAGACGAGCAGTACTTC
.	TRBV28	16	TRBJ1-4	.	CASSPIRGRTNEKLFF	TGTGCCAGCAGCCCCATCAGGGGACGAACTAATGAAAAACTGTTTTTT
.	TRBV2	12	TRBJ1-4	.	CASSEEFEKLFF	TGTGCCAGCAGTGAGGAGTTTGAAAAACTGTTTTTT
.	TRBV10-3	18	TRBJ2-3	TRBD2	CAAMLTRVTSALTDTQYF	TGTGCCGCGATGTTAACCAGGGTGACTAGCGCCCTCACAGATACGCAGTATTTT
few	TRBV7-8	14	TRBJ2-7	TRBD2	CASTETSGSHEQYF	TGTGCCAGCACCGAGACTAGCGGGAGCCACGAGCAGTACTTC
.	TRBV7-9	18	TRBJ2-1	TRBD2	CASRPKALAGIVYNEQFF	TGTGCCAGCAGGCCGAAGGCCCTAGCGGGGATAGTGTACAATGAGCAGTTCTTC
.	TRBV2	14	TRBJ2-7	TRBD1	CAILPGQGTNEQYF	TGTGCCATTCTTCCGGGACAGGGTACGAACGAGCAGTACTTC
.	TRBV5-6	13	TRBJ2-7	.	CASSLGASSEQYF	TGTGCCAGCAGCTTAGGAGCTAGCAGCGAGCAGTACTTC
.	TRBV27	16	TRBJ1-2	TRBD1	CASSPSYPGQGNGYTF	TGTGCCAGCAGTCCTTCTTACCCAGGACAGGGGAACGGCTACACCTTC
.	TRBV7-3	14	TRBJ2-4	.	CASSSSTASGIQYF	TGTGCCAGCAGCTCTTCAACAGCGAGCGGCATTCAGTACTTC
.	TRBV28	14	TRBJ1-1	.	CASSLLYGSEEAFF	TGTGCCAGCAGTTTATTATACGGGTCGGAAGAAGCTTTCTTT
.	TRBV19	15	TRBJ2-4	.	CASSFGATTKNIQYF	TGTGCCAGTAGTTTCGGAGCTACGACCAAAAACATTCAGTACTTC
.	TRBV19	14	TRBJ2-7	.	CASSVDIETYEQYF	TGTGCCAGTAGTGTCGACATCGAAACCTACGAGCAGTACTTC
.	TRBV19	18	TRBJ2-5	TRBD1	CASSMGRQGARWGETQYF	TGTGCCAGTAGTATGGGCAGGCAGGGGGCGCGGTGGGGGGAGACCCAGTACTTC
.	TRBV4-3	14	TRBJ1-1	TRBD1	CASSHGGQDTEAFF	TGCGCCAGCAGCCACGGGGGACAGGACACTGAAGCTTTCTTT
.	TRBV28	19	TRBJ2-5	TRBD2	CASSLQGVRTSKKEETQYF	TGTGCCAGCAGTCTACAGGGTGTAAGGACTAGCAAGAAGGAGGAGACCCAGTACTTC
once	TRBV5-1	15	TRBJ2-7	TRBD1	CASSLGGQGSYEQYF	TGCGCCAGCAGCTTGGGCGGACAGGGCTCCTACGAGCAGTACTTC
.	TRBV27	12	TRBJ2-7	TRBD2	CASSFVGRAQYF	TGTGCCAGCAGTTTTGTCGGGAGGGCCCAGTACTTC
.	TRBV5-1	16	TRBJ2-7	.	CASSLAGIQGGYEQYF	TGCGCCAGCAGCTTGGCCGGTATACAGGGTGGATACGAGCAGTACTTC
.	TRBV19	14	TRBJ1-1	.	CASSRQNMNTEAFF	TGTGCCAGTAGCCGACAGAACATGAACACTGAAGCTTTCTTT